This TCR beta chain was obtained from a study of blood T cell repertoires in COVID-19. On the study more broadly: Samples taken during acute and convalescent COVID-19 were collected in the United States, Italy and Spain. Sample material is recorded as cDNA or gDNA derived from T cells, B-cell-depleted T cells, or PBMCs.

Study processing details: Estimates of nucleated cell counts were drawn from the amplification of reference gene primers. Method: immunoSEQ multiplex PCR; TCRdb's copy keeps in-frame clones and lacks some. For V, J and clone size, that table is used; D and trimming come from the DNA. The data show around 140,000 clones, roughly 79% seen once. Specimen: peripheral blood. This receptor was taken from a woman in her sixties with acute or convalescent COVID-19.

CDR3 sequence (DNA): TGCCCCCGCCGTGGCCGGGGGGTGGCCTCCTCTGGGGCCAACGTCCTGACTTTC. Translation gives CPRRGRGVASSGANVLTF. The V call is TRBV10-2, the J call TRBJ2-6; 7 bases map to TRBD2. CDR3 length: 18 residues. Germline V CDR1 and CDR2: WSHSY, SAAADI.